This T cell receptor beta chain was captured by sequencing in a study of radiotherapy plus CTLA-4 blockade in lung cancer. Trimming at V came to 5 bases and at J to 0 bases, leaving 6 bases not matched to a gene. The CDR3 runs to 15 residues. Germline assignment: CDR1 SGHVS and CDR2 FQNEAQ. The assay was immunoSEQ multiplex PCR, and TCRdb's table has in-frame clones only and misses some. The sample yields roughly 110,000 clones, over 65% seen once. Patients in the study, people with chemo-refractory metastatic non-small-cell lung cancer, received focal radiation plus ipilimumab CTLA-4 blockade. Study findings and constraints: An expansion of tumor-derived TCR clones occurred in blood after radiotherapy plus ipilimumab.

Within the sample, this clone is medium-sized (0.01 to 0.1%). Its specificity is unknown. Material: peripheral blood, obtained from a patient treated with radiotherapy plus ipilimumab. This TCR was recovered from a human donor with non-small cell lung cancer that progressed on radiotherapy plus ipilimumab. Some clones in this sample may be carry-over from other donors' samples. J is TRBJ1-2 and V is TRBV7-8, with 7 bases that match TRBD1. This chain's CDR3 is CASSRRTGPNYGYTF. The DNA for the CDR3 is TGTGCCAGCAGCAGACGGACAGGACCTAACTATGGCTACACCTTC.